These 27 T cell receptor beta chains originate from one sample sequenced in a study of identical twins. TCRdb passed the 5' RACE reads through MiXCR, listing each CDR3 protein once. This sample has 410,000 or so distinct CDR3 sequences, with under 20% found just once. Sample: naive T cells sorted from blood. All receptors come from a man aged 45 to 65 in good health.

J is TRBJ2-5 and V is TRBV2; possible D gene TRBD1, 5 bases. V lost 7 bases and J 3 bases, leaving 12 bases between the germline ends. The CDR3 length is 13 residues. CDR1 and CDR2 from the germline V gene are SNHLY and FYNNEI. CDR3 sequence: CASTGEGEETQYF. Here the CDR3 DNA reads TGTGCCAGCACAGGAGAAGGGGAAGAGACCCAGTACTTC.

V usage is TRBV20-1 and J usage is TRBJ1-5, with a possible D match to TRBD1 (5 bases). This CDR3 is 15 amino acids long. V lost 4 bases and J 1 base, leaving 14 bases between the germline ends. Germline assignment: CDR1 DFQATT and CDR2 SNEGSKA (reference sequence). As DNA, the CDR3 is TGCAGTGCTAATCCAGGGATACTGAGCAATCAGCCCCAGCATTTT. Its protein is CSANPGILSNQPQHF.

This clonotype was recorded a few times. The chain couples TRBV6-1 to TRBJ2-3, with unresolved D. CDR3 length: 15 residues. V was pared by 3 bases and J by 0 bases, with 10 bases between. Germline V gene data show CDR1 as MNHNS and CDR2 as SASEGT. CDR3 region: CASSDVGRSTDTQYF. CDR3 coding DNA: TGTGCCAGCAGTGACGTTGGCCGCAGCACAGATACGCAGTATTTT.

This clonotype has a count of ten or more. J is TRBJ1-5 and V is TRBV18; TRBD1 agrees at 9 bases. This CDR3 contains 15 residues. Germline trimming cut 3 bases from V and 5 bases from J; bases unmatched to any gene: 5. Germline-derived CDR1 and CDR2 are KGHSH and LQKENI. The CDR3 DNA is TGTGCCAGCTCACCCAGCACAGGGGGCTATCAGCCCCAGCATTTT. It is translated as CASSPSTGGYQPQHF.

This clonotype came up many times. This chain uses TRBV18 with TRBJ2-1; possible D gene TRBD1, 5 bases. The CDR3 totals 14 residues. The ends were cut back, 1 base at V and 1 base at J, with 5 bases in the middle. CDR1 KGHSH and CDR2 LQKENI come from the germline V gene. The CDR3 sequence is CASSPQGSYNEQFF. In nucleotides, the CDR3 is TGTGCCAGCTCACCACAGGGGTCCTACAATGAGCAGTTCTTC. Complete variable domain (other parts from reference TRBV18 and TRBJ2-1): NAGVMQNPRHLVRRRGQEARLRCSPMKGHSHVYWYRQLPEEGLKFMVYLQKENIIDESGMPKERFSAEFPKEGPSILRIQQVVRGDSAAYFCASSPQGSYNEQFFGPGTRLTVL.

This clonotype was recorded at least ten times. The chain has TRBV20-1 and TRBJ1-1; D ambiguous. CDR3 length: 14 amino acids. CDR1 and CDR2 from the germline V gene are DFQATT and SNEGSKA (reference sequence). V was cut by 0 bases and J by 3 bases, with 11 bases left in between. The CDR3 DNA follows: TGCAGTGCTAGAGATCTTATGCAGTACACTGAAGCTTTCTTT. This gives the protein CSARDLMQYTEAFF.

This clonotype was counted ten times or more. The chain joins TRBV7-9 to TRBJ2-1; 13 bases align to TRBD2. J lost 7 bases, V lost 5 bases, and 2 bases had no gene match. This CDR3 is built from 14 residues. In germline, CDR1 is SEHNR, CDR2 FQNEAQ (reference sequence). For the CDR3, the DNA is TGTGCCAGCAGCCAGACTAGCGGGAGGAATGAGCAGTTCTTC. Protein: CASSQTSGRNEQFF.

Only a few counts were recorded for this clonotype. This chain joins TRBV5-6 and TRBJ2-5; D perhaps matches TRBD1 (5 bases). This CDR3 comprises 11 residues. The V gene lost 6 bases and the J gene lost 9 bases, with 12 bases spanning the gap. Germline V gives CDR1 SGHDT, CDR2 YYEEEE. The CDR3 DNA sequence: TGTGCCAGCACCAACCTAGGGGCCCAGTACTTC. Protein: CASTNLGAQYF.

This clonotype was counted once. V gene TRBV7-2 combines with J gene TRBJ2-7, with 8 bases identical to TRBD2. CDR3 length: 15 amino acids. Germline CDR1 SGHTA, CDR2 FQGNSA. V gave up 5 bases and J gave up 6 bases; unmatched junction bases: 12. The CDR3 region has the DNA TGTGCCAGCAGCCGATGGACGGGAGGGGAGCGCGAGCAGTACTTC. Translation: CASSRWTGGEREQYF.

V usage is TRBV11-2 and J usage is TRBJ2-5, with D unresolved. Trimming pared 5 bases from V and 1 base from J, leaving 11 bases between. The CDR3 contains 14 residues. From germline, CDR1 is SGHAT and CDR2 FQNNGV. Here the CDR3 DNA reads TGTGCCAGCAGCCGCGCCATGAGCCAAGAGACCCAGTACTTC. Translated: CASSRAMSQETQYF. The variable domain in full, completed from reference TRBV11-2 and TRBJ2-5, reads EAGVAQSPRYKIIEKRQSVAFWCNPISGHATLYWYQQILGQGPKLLIQFQNNGVVDDSQLPKDRFSAERLKGVDSTLKIQPAKLEDSAVYLCASSRAMSQETQYFGPGTRLLVL.

This clonotype has at least ten counts. The chain couples TRBV4-3 to TRBJ2-7, with 8 bases fitting TRBD2. Looked up from germline, CDR1 is LGHNA and CDR2 is YSLEER. The CDR3 sequence is 14 residues long. With 0 bases clipped from V and 9 bases from J, the junction kept 7 bases outside the gene matches. The DNA for the CDR3 is TGCGCCAGCAGCCAAGATCGGGGAGCGGGGGCGCAGTACTTC. Protein product: CASSQDRGAGAQYF.

This clonotype was counted many times. The chain joins TRBV5-1 to TRBJ2-1; weak D call: TRBD1 (6 bases). V was clipped by 4 bases and J by 5 bases, with 7 bases between them. The CDR3 spans 12 residues. Germline CDR1 is SGHRS and CDR2 is YFSETQ. The CDR3 bases are TGCGCCAGCAGCCGACAGGACAATGAGCAGTTCTTC. Residues: CASSRQDNEQFF.

The chain uses TRBV10-3 and TRBJ2-7, with D maybe TRBD2 (5 bases). Trimming took 4 bases from V and 3 from J, leaving 10 bases between them. Per the germline V gene, CDR1 is ENHRY and CDR2 is SYGVKD. CDR3 length: 13 amino acids. For the CDR3, the DNA is TGTGCCATCAGTGCGGCAGGAGGCTACGAGCAGTACTTC. It encodes CAISAAGGYEQYF.

This sequence joins TRBV20-1 and TRBJ1-5; D is ambiguous. The V gene lost 5 bases and the J gene lost 4 bases, with 9 bases spanning the gap. From germline, CDR1 is DFQATT and CDR2 SNEGSKA (reference sequence). CDR3 length: 12 residues. CDR3 region: CSALGVNQPQHF. The CDR3 DNA sequence: TGCAGTGCTTTAGGAGTTAATCAGCCCCAGCATTTT.

This clonotype showed up just a few times. The V and J genes are TRBV20-1 and TRBJ2-1, with D unclear. CDR3 length: 17 residues. Germline V gene data show CDR1 as DFQATT and CDR2 as SNEGSKA (reference sequence). The ends were cut back, 0 bases at V and 1 base at J, with 16 bases in the middle. In nucleotides, the CDR3 is TGCAGTGCTAGAGATCCTCGGAAAATACGGTCCTACAATGAGCAGTTCTTC. It codes for CSARDPRKIRSYNEQFF.

This chain links TRBV12-3 or TRBV12-4 with TRBJ1-5, with 7 bases fitting TRBD1. V was clipped by 3 bases and J by 4 bases; unmatched bases: 3. The CDR3 consists of 14 residues. The CDR3 DNA reads as TGTGCCAGCAGTTTGACGACAGGGAATCAGCCCCAGCATTTT. Its translation is CASSLTTGNQPQHF.

This clonotype was counted at least ten times. This chain joins TRBV5-1 and TRBJ2-2; D possibly uses TRBD1 or TRBD2 (5 bases each). Germline CDR1 reads SGHRS; CDR2 reads YFSETQ. V was shortened by 6 bases and J by 8 bases, with 23 bases between the two germline ends. The CDR3 spans 16 residues. The CDR3 sequence: CASTVTGADGKGELFF. In DNA, the CDR3 is TGCGCCAGCACGGTAACAGGAGCCGACGGGAAAGGGGAGCTGTTTTTT.

This clonotype has ten or more counts. This chain connects TRBV18 to TRBJ2-3; D perhaps matches TRBD1 (6 bases). Germline CDR1 reads KGHSH; CDR2 reads LQKENI. The CDR3 runs to 14 residues. V dropped 4 bases and J dropped 4 bases, with 12 bases sitting between them. In DNA, the CDR3 is TGTGCCAGCTCACTCACAGGGTCTGCAGATACGCAGTATTTT. It yields the protein CASSLTGSADTQYF.

The J gene is TRBJ2-1, the V gene TRBV27; 13 positions agree with TRBD2. Germline V gene data show CDR1 as MNHEY and CDR2 as SMNVEV (reference sequence). CDR3 length equals 15 residues. J was trimmed by 7 bases and V by 2 bases; bases with no gene match: 2. CDR3 sequence: CASSLGTSGENEQFF. The CDR3, as DNA: TGTGCCAGCAGTTTAGGGACTAGCGGGGAAAATGAGCAGTTCTTC.

This clonotype was found a few times. The V gene is TRBV20-1, the J gene TRBJ2-3; 10 nucleotides line up with TRBD2. Looked up from germline, CDR1 is DFQATT and CDR2 is SNEGSKA (reference sequence). This CDR3 contains 15 residues. The trim removed 6 bases at V and 0 bases at J, leaving 6 bases unmatched. CDR3 residues: CSAASGSGSTDTQYF. The CDR3 coding sequence is TGCAGTGCCGCTAGCGGGAGCGGGAGCACAGATACGCAGTATTTT.

This clonotype was counted ten times or more. One end of the junction fails to match germline, which may point to a read error. V is TRBV9 and J is TRBJ2-3; weak D call: TRBD2 (6 bases). Germline CDR1 and CDR2: SGDLS and YYNGEE. The CDR3 runs to 14 residues. The CDR3 loop is CASSVGGSTDTQYF. CDR3 DNA sequence: TGCGCCAGCAGTGTTGGGGGGAGCACAGATACGCAGTATTTT. The full variable domain, completed using reference TRBV9 and TRBJ2-3, is DSGVTQTPKHLITATGQRVTLRCSPRSGDLSVYWYQQSLDQGLQFLIQYYNGEERAKGNILERFSAQQFPDLHSELNLSSLELGDSALYFCASSVGGSTDTQYFGPGTRLTVL.

This chain connects TRBV4-1 to TRBJ1-6; TRBD1 agrees at 7 bases. The CDR3 runs 16 residues. V trimming: 1 base; J trimming: 6 bases; junction bases outside the gene matches: 6. CDR1 is MGHRA, CDR2 YSYEKL, per germline. CDR3 nucleotide sequence: TGCGCCAGCAGCCAAGGACGACAGGGAGGTAATTCACCCCTCCACTTT. Its protein product is CASSQGRQGGNSPLHF.

This clonotype showed up just a few times. The chain joins TRBV27 to TRBJ2-3; D gene ambiguous. From germline, CDR1 is MNHEY and CDR2 SMNVEV (reference sequence). The CDR3 spans 14 residues. V lost 4 bases to trimming and J lost 0 bases, with 8 bases between them. The CDR3 spells CASSSPPSTDTQYF. DNA for the CDR3: TGTGCCAGCAGTTCCCCTCCTAGCACAGATACGCAGTATTTT.

The rearrangement links TRBV5-1 to TRBJ2-5; TRBD2 is a possible D gene (6 bases). Trimming cost V 7 bases and J 4 bases, with 14 bases left between them. CDR1 is SGHRS, CDR2 YFSETQ, per germline. This CDR3 spans 13 amino acids. In DNA form, the CDR3 reads TGCGCCAGCTCGGGGAGGTGGACAGAGACCCAGTACTTC. It is translated as CASSGRWTETQYF.

The rearrangement links TRBV4-3 to TRBJ2-2, with D hard to call. The length of the CDR3 is 10 residues. The germline V and J ends were trimmed by 11 bases and 9 bases, with 10 bases remaining between them. Germline V gene lookup returns CDR1 LGHNA and CDR2 YSLEER. The CDR3 loop reads CAALIWELFF. The CDR3 DNA follows: TGCGCCGCTCTAATCTGGGAGCTGTTTTTT.

This clonotype has ten or more counts. V and J are TRBV5-1 and TRBJ1-1; no reliable D call. CDR3 length equals 15 residues. V shed 4 bases and J shed 1 base, with 14 bases lying between them. The germline V gene encodes CDR1 SGHRS and CDR2 YFSETQ. The DNA for the CDR3 is TGCGCCAGCAGCCCCTCGTTTGCCCGGAACACTGAAGCTTTCTTT. It specifies CASSPSFARNTEAFF.

This clonotype was observed a few times. The chain recombines TRBV5-1 with TRBJ2-7; TRBD1 might be the D (6 bases). CDR3 length: 12 residues. Germline V gives CDR1 SGHRS, CDR2 YFSETQ. The ends were cut back, 9 bases at V and 7 bases at J, with 17 bases in the middle. The CDR3, as DNA: TGCGCCACCAGGGAACAGGGTGAAGAGCAGTACTTC. The encoded protein is CATREQGEEQYF.